One and the same sample provided the 3 T cell receptor beta chains below, sequenced in a study of early T cells in non-severe SARS-CoV-2 infection (dated by TCRdb to about 2021). The library was built by means of 5' RACE. Sequencing used a NextSeq 500. TCRdb reanalyzed the raw reads on its own, using fastp at Q25 for trimming and MiXCR for clone calling, and kept in-frame beta chains. Rows with a matching CDR3 protein are joined into one entry that keeps the most common DNA and genes. The sample records some 19,000 distinct CDR3 sequences, less than 5% of which are singletons. The ten largest clonotypes hold over 7% of the sample. Sequenced input: whole blood. These receptors were taken from an adult who was a healthcare worker with PCR-confirmed SARS-CoV-2 infection or an uninfected control (not recorded which).

At least ten counts were recorded for this clonotype. This chain connects TRBV6-1 to TRBJ1-1; D not certain. This CDR3 is built from 12 residues. Germline values: CDR1 MNHNS, CDR2 SASEGT. Trimming cost V 3 bases and J 4 bases, with 6 bases left between them. CDR3 protein: CASSDLVTEAFF. In DNA, the CDR3 is TGTGCCAGCAGTGACTTGGTCACTGAAGCTTTCTTT.

This clonotype was recorded many times. This sequence joins TRBV6-5 and TRBJ1-2; perhaps TRBD1 as D (6 bases). This CDR3 contains 12 residues. The ends were cut back, 5 bases at V and 8 bases at J, with 12 bases in the middle. Germline V lookup: CDR1 MNHEY, CDR2 SVGAGI. This CDR3 is CASSLQGGGYTF. In DNA form, the CDR3 reads TGTGCCAGCAGTCTACAGGGAGGCGGCTACACCTTC.

The sample holds many counts of this clonotype. V usage is TRBV7-2 and J usage is TRBJ1-2; D is ambiguous. The CDR3 totals 14 residues. Germline loops: CDR1 SGHTA, CDR2 FQGNSA. The V end lost 1 base, the J end lost 4 bases, and 10 bases lay between the germline ends. The CDR3 sequence is CASSLVAQAYGYTF. In nucleotides, the CDR3 is TGTGCCAGCAGCTTAGTGGCGCAAGCCTATGGCTACACCTTC. Filled out from reference TRBV7-2 and TRBJ1-2, the complete variable domain reads GAGVSQSPSNKVTEKGKDVELRCDPISGHTALYWYRQSLGQGLEFLIYFQGNSAPDKSGLPSDRFSAERTGGSVSTLTIQRTQQEDSAVYLCASSLVAQAYGYTFGSGTRLTVV.